Listed below are T cell receptor beta chains from one sample, sequenced in a study of blood T cell repertoires in COVID-19. The protocol was immunoSEQ multiplex PCR, while the TCRdb copy is restricted to in-frame clones and leaves out a portion. The data show more than 300,000 clones, roughly nine tenths seen once. Sequences were obtained from PBMCs or T cells enriched from blood (not recorded which). The source is a woman aged 25 to 39 who had recovered from COVID-19. Each CDR3 is given with its conserved first and last residue. D genes are given only for firm matches. Rows may omit the clone size; those that give it use once, few, many or a size class.

NA	NA	TRBV20-1	TRBJ1-1	14	CSASTGLGNTEAFF	TGCAGTGCTAGTACGGGACTGGGGAACACTGAAGCTTTCTTT
TRBD1	once	TRBV4-1	TRBJ2-7	15	CASSSGTGGPYEQYF	TGCGCCAGCAGCTCCGGGACAGGGGGCCCCTACGAGCAGTACTTC
NA	NA	TRBV28	TRBJ2-2	17	CASSLFWAGKNTGELFF	TGTGCCAGCAGTTTATTTTGGGCAGGGAAGAACACCGGGGAGCTGTTTTTT
NA	NA	TRBV11-2	TRBJ1-5	15	CASSLDLGGYQPQHF	TGTGCCAGCAGCTTAGATCTCGGAGGGTATCAGCCCCAGCATTTT
TRBD1	few	TRBV6-6	TRBJ1-4	15	CASSYSGTGGEKLFF	TGTGCCAGCAGTTACTCCGGGACAGGGGGTGAAAAACTGTTTTTT
TRBD1	NA	TRBV11-2	TRBJ1-1	15	CASSTRQGLSTEAFF	TGTGCCAGCAGCACCCGACAGGGGTTGAGCACTGAAGCTTTCTTT
NA	NA	TRBV12-3/TRBV12-4	TRBJ1-1	12	CASSLAGTEAFF	TGTGCCAGCAGTTTGGCCGGGACTGAAGCTTTCTTT
TRBD2	NA	TRBV6-2/TRBV6-3	TRBJ2-1	18	CASSLQGLAGVSYNEQFF	TGTGCCAGCAGTCTCCAGGGACTAGCGGGAGTCTCCTACAATGAGCAGTTCTTC
TRBD2	few	TRBV10-3	TRBJ2-1	17	CAISQGVGGSGSNEQFF	TGTGCCATCAGCCAGGGGGTGGGAGGTAGCGGGAGCAATGAGCAGTTCTTC
TRBD1	NA	TRBV7-9	TRBJ1-1	16	CASSLGQGLEGTEAFF	TGTGCCAGCAGCCTAGGACAGGGCCTTGAGGGGACTGAAGCTTTCTTT
NA	NA	TRBV30	TRBJ2-7	12	CAWSRQNDEQYF	TGTGCCTGGAGCCGCCAGAACGACGAGCAGTACTTC
NA	NA	TRBV28	TRBJ1-5	13	CASSLLLGEPQHF	TGTGCCAGCAGTTTATTGCTGGGAGAGCCCCAGCATTTT
NA	NA	TRBV18	TRBJ1-2	16	CASSPPWGGGIYGYTF	TGTGCCAGCTCACCACCGTGGGGGGGTGGAATCTATGGCTACACCTTC
TRBD2	NA	TRBV5-1	TRBJ2-1	15	CASSELAGGNNEQFF	TGCGCCAGCAGTGAACTAGCGGGAGGGAACAATGAGCAGTTCTTC
TRBD1	NA	TRBV6-7	TRBJ2-7	21	CASSYSKSLSRAGTGSHEQYF	TGTGCCAGCAGTTACTCGAAAAGCTTGTCCCGGGCCGGGACAGGGAGCCACGAGCAGTACTTC
NA	NA	TRBV10-2	TRBJ2-7	12	CASSEPNYEQYF	TGCGCCAGCAGTGAGCCTAACTACGAGCAGTACTTC
NA	NA	TRBV27	TRBJ2-1	13	CASSLRGYNEQFF	TGTGCCAGCAGTTTAAGAGGATACAATGAGCAGTTCTTC
NA	NA	TRBV7-9	TRBJ1-2	11	CASSSDYGYTF	TGTGCCAGCAGCTCGGACTATGGCTACACCTTC
NA	once	TRBV4-2	TRBJ1-1	15	CASSPAGNLGTEAFF	TGTGCCAGCAGCCCAGCAGGGAACCTGGGAACTGAAGCTTTCTTT
NA	NA	TRBV7-2	TRBJ1-2	15	CASSLVWQGNYGYTF	TGTGCCAGCAGCTTAGTATGGCAGGGGAACTATGGCTACACCTTC
NA	NA	TRBV27	TRBJ2-2	16	CASSPIDRINTGELFF	TGTGCCAGCAGTCCCATCGACAGGATTAACACCGGGGAGCTGTTTTTT
NA	NA	TRBV6-6	TRBJ1-6	14	CASSPPQGNSPLHF	TGTGCCAGCAGTCCCCCACAGGGTAACTCACCCCTCCACTTT
NA	NA	TRBV4-3	TRBJ2-5	14	CASSQVFTRETQYF	TGCGCCAGCAGCCAAGTTTTTACTCGAGAGACCCAGTACTTC